The clone carrying this T cell receptor beta chain has only a few counts. In the authors' methods: Counts of nucleated cells, estimated from reference gene primer amplification, were obtained. TCRdb keeps only in-frame clones here, not all; method: immunoSEQ multiplex PCR. V, J and clone size were drawn from that table, and D and trimming were deduced from the DNA. The sample has about 46,000 clones; 86% are singletons. Trimming cost V 6 bases and J 1 base, with 9 bases left between them. Germline V gene sequence: CDR1 MNHEY, CDR2 SVGAGI. The CDR3 contains 13 residues. This entry is derived from a study of blood T cell repertoires in COVID-19. Participants came from some 23 US areas, aged roughly 18 to 89 years. Membership in each cohort depended on participant-reported clinical history. Each recovered donor of Cohort 3 presented with two negative PCRs, clearance, or symptom resolution.

The TCR originated in a woman aged 45 to 65 who had recovered from COVID-19. V usage is TRBV6-5 and J usage is TRBJ2-5, with D unresolved. Input material: PBMCs or T cells enriched from blood (not recorded which). The CDR3 protein is CASRFLPQETQYF. CDR3 DNA: TGTGCCAGCAGGTTCCTACCCCAAGAGACCCAGTACTTC.